Below, 13 T cell receptor beta chains from the same sample are listed, as sequenced in a study of shared clonotypes between healthy human individuals. The protocol was immunoSEQ multiplex PCR, while the TCRdb copy is restricted to in-frame clones and leaves out a portion. The profile shows approximately 1,000,000 clones, about 72% of them singletons. The sequencing input was memory CD4+ T cells from PBMCs. Stated subset: CD45RA-negative fraction. The source is a young man in good health. Some clones in this sample may be carry-over from other donors' samples.

The rearrangement uses TRBV4-3 and TRBJ2-7, with unresolved D. The CDR3 covers 16 residues. CDR1 LGHNA and CDR2 YSLEER come from the germline V gene. Trimming removed 0 bases at V and 2 bases at J, with 14 bases between. This CDR3 reads CASSQDPIRQTYEQYF. CDR3 sequence (DNA): TGCGCCAGCAGCCAAGATCCGATTCGGCAGACCTACGAGCAGTACTTC.

The V call is TRBV29-1, the J call TRBJ2-1; D is perhaps TRBD2 (7 bases). Trimming took 3 bases from V and 0 from J, leaving 9 bases between them. The CDR3 has 14 amino acids. The germline V gene has CDR1 SQVTM and CDR2 ANQGSEA. This CDR3 reads CSVEGGPSYNEQFF. The CDR3 coding sequence is TGCAGCGTTGAGGGGGGGCCCTCCTACAATGAGCAGTTCTTC.

This clone was seen many times. Distinct nucleotide sequences in the sample also encode this CDR3. This chain connects TRBV5-1 to TRBJ1-5; no clear D. This CDR3 spans 15 amino acids. Germline CDR1 is SGHRS and CDR2 is YFSETQ. With 0 bases removed from V and 0 bases from J, the gap between germline ends came to 7 bases. The CDR3 sequence is CASSLGVDSNQPQHF. The CDR3 DNA sequence: TGCGCCAGCAGCTTGGGTGTTGATAGCAATCAGCCCCAGCATTTT.

The rearrangement joins TRBV27 to TRBJ2-3; TRBD2 agrees at 7 bases. The V gene's germline CDR1 is MNHEY and CDR2 SMNVEV (reference sequence). With 1 base clipped from V and 1 base from J, the junction kept 5 bases outside the gene matches. The CDR3 runs 16 residues. Written as DNA, the CDR3 is TGTGCCAGCAGTTTATTGGGCGGGGGACGCACAGATACGCAGTATTTT. Translated: CASSLLGGGRTDTQYF.

The sample holds one count of this clone. This chain connects TRBV7-9 to TRBJ2-7, with TRBD1 matching 7 bases. The V segment lost 5 bases and the J segment 3 bases; nucleotides outside the gene matches: 10. This CDR3 comprises 15 residues. Germline loops: CDR1 SEHNR, CDR2 FQNEAQ (reference sequence). The CDR3 sequence: CASSPAAGGDYEQYF. In DNA form, the CDR3 reads TGTGCCAGCAGCCCAGCGGCAGGGGGAGACTACGAGCAGTACTTC.

The V gene is TRBV5-1, the J gene TRBJ1-2; no firm D call. The V end was cut by 4 bases, the J end by 5 bases, with 12 bases between. The CDR3 sequence is 13 residues long. Germline lookup yields CDR1 SGHRS and CDR2 YFSETQ. The CDR3 protein is CASSLTESYGYTF. Written as DNA, the CDR3 is TGCGCCAGCAGCCTTACAGAGAGTTATGGCTACACCTTC.

This clone is a singleton in its sample. This rearrangement joins TRBV9 to TRBJ2-1; 8 nucleotides line up with TRBD1. This CDR3 spans 13 amino acids. The trim removed 6 bases at V and 8 bases at J, leaving 7 bases unmatched. The germline CDR1 and CDR2 sequences are SGDLS and YYNGEE. For the CDR3, the DNA is TGTGCCAGCACACGGACAGGGTTCGATGAGCAGTTCTTC. Translation: CASTRTGFDEQFF.

This clone was found a few times. V is TRBV2 and J is TRBJ1-3; D might be TRBD1 (5 bases). Trimming removed 5 bases at V and 2 bases at J, with 10 bases between. Looked up from germline, CDR1 is SNHLY and CDR2 is FYNNEI. The CDR3 sequence is 14 residues long. CDR3 nucleotides: TGTGCCAGCAGTAAACAGGTCGCTGGAAACACCATATATTTT. It translates to CASSKQVAGNTIYF.

The chain carries TRBV5-6 and TRBJ1-4; 8 nucleotides align to TRBD1. CDR3 length equals 16 residues. V gave up 3 bases and J gave up 7 bases; unmatched junction bases: 11. Germline-derived CDR1 and CDR2 are SGHDT and YYEEEE. As DNA, the CDR3 is TGTGCCAGCAGCTCCCGGACAGGGTGGGCTCTTGAAAAACTGTTTTTT. Residues: CASSSRTGWALEKLFF.

V is TRBV5-1 and J is TRBJ2-3, with unresolved D. The CDR3 spans 14 residues. Trimming removed 4 bases at V and 3 bases at J, with 12 bases between. Germline values: CDR1 SGHRS, CDR2 YFSETQ. This CDR3 is CASSPQVGTDTQYF. The CDR3 DNA reads TGCGCCAGCAGCCCACAAGTCGGTACAGATACGCAGTATTTT.

This clone was counted only a few times. Mismatch with germline at one junction end may stem from a read error. The chain has TRBV7-8 and TRBJ2-7, with 10 nucleotides matching TRBD2. Germline V gene data show CDR1 as SGHVS and CDR2 as FQNEAQ. The CDR3 covers 14 residues. CDR3 nucleotide sequence: TGTGCCAGCAGTTTAGGACTAGCGGTAACCGAGCAGTACTTC. Its protein product is CASSLGLAVTEQYF. The whole variable domain, remainder taken from reference TRBV7-8 and TRBJ2-7, is GAGVSQSPRYKVAKRGQDVALRCDPISGHVSLFWYQQALGQGPEFLTYFQNEAQLDKSGLPSDRFFAERPEGSVSTLKIQRTQQEDSAVYLCASSLGLAVTEQYFGPGTRLTVT.

The J gene is TRBJ2-3, the V gene TRBV25-1, with 7 bases identical to TRBD2. Trimming at V came to 6 bases and at J to 4 bases, leaving 13 bases not matched to a gene. Per germline, CDR1 MGHDK and CDR2 SYGVNS. The CDR3 consists of 16 residues. The CDR3 DNA reads TGTGCCAGCAGGGACACGCCCGGGAGGAGGGCAGATACGCAGTATTTT. This gives the protein CASRDTPGRRADTQYF.

The chain combines TRBV28 with TRBJ1-2; 7 nucleotides line up with TRBD1. The CDR3 runs to 14 residues. V shed 7 bases, J shed 4 bases, and the junction held 9 bases outside the gene matches. The V gene's germline CDR1 is MDHEN and CDR2 SYDVKM. The DNA of the CDR3 is TGTGCCAGCACCCCGGCGGGACAGTCCTATGGCTACACCTTC. It translates to CASTPAGQSYGYTF.